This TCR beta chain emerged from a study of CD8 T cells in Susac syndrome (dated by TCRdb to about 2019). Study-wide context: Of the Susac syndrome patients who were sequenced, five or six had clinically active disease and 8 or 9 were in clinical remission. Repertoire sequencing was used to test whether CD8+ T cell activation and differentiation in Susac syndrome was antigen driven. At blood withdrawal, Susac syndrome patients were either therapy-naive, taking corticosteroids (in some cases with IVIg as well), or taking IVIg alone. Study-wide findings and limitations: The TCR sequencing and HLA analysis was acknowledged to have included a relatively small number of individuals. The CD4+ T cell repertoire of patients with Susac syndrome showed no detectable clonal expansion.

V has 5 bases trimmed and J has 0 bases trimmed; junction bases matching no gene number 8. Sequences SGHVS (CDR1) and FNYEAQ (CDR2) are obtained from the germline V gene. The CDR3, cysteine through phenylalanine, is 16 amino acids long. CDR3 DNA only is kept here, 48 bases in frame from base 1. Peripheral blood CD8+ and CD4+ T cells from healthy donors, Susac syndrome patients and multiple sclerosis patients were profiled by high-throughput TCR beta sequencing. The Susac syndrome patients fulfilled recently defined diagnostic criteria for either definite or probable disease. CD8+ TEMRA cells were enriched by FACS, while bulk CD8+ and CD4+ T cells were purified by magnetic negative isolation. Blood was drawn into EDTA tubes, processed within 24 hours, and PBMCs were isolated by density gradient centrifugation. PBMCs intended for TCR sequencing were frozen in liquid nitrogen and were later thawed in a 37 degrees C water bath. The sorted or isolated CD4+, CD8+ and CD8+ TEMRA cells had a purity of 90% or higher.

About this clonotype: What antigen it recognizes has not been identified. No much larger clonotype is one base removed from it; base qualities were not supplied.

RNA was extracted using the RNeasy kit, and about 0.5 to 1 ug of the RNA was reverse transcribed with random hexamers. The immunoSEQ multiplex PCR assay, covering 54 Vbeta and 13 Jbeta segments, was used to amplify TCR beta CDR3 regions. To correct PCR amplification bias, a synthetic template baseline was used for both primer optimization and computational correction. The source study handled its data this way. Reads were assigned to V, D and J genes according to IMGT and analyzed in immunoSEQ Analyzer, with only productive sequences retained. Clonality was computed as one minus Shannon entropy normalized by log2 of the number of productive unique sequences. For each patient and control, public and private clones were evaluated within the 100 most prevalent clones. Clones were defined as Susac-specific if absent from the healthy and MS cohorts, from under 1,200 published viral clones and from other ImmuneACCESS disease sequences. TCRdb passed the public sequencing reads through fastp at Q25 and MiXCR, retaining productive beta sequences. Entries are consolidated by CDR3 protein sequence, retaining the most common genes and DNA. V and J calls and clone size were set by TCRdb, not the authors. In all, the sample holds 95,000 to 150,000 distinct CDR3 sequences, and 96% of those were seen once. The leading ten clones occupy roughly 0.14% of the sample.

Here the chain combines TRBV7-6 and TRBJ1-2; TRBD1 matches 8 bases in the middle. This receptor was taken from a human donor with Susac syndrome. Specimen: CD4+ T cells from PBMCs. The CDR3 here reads CASSGGTGRSNYGYTF. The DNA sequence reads TGTGCCAGCAGCGGGGGGACAGGCCGGTCTAACTATGGCTACACCTTC.